This T cell receptor beta chain was identified in a study of post-analysis software for immune sequencing data. Study at large: Patients had relapsing-remitting, secondary progressive or progressive-relapsing multiple sclerosis; some lacked subtype. Study findings and constraints: Samples from one preparation batch, clustered by F measure, grouped strongly together. Significantly decreased normalized Chao1 diversity was recorded for multiple sclerosis patients relative to controls. The five TRBV segments detected at higher frequency in patients than in controls included TRBV5-6, TRBV5-1 and TRBV20-1.

The library was made from cDNA and included unique molecular identifiers. TCRdb ran MiXCR on the PCR reads and lists one entry per CDR3 protein. This table has 820,000 or so distinct CDR3 sequences, about 57% appearing once. The V and J ends lost 6 bases and 6 bases, in that order; junction bases with no gene match: 12. The CDR3 consists of 14 residues. Looked up from germline, CDR1 is SQVTM and CDR2 is ANQGSEA. Notes on this clonotype: What it binds is unknown.

The chain employs TRBV29-1 and TRBJ1-2, with 8 positions matching TRBD1. What was sequenced was blood. The sequence came from a girl aged 5 to 17 with multiple sclerosis. CDR3 DNA: TGCAGCGTCGGAATTATGGACAGGGAGGATGGCTACACCTTC. It specifies CSVGIMDREDGYTF.